This record covers a single TCR beta chain. Its antigen is not known. This sample is part of a study of PD-1 blockade in classical Hodgkin lymphoma. Profiling relied on immunoSEQ multiplex PCR, and the TCRdb table lists in-frame clones only, not all of them. The table records about 64,000 clones, around 94% of them present only once. Specified time point: cycle 4 day 1 (C4D1), after less than 7 weeks of nivolumab. Relapse was seen in all patients after autologous stem cell transplantation, and brentuximab vedotin exposure was variable. The CDR3 is 14 residues long. The V gene's germline CDR1 is MDHEN and CDR2 SYDVKM. V lost 3 bases to trimming and J lost 3 bases, with 11 bases between them. General study findings and limits: Prior to therapy, complete responders displayed diversity much like that of newly diagnosed patients.

This receptor was obtained from a human donor with classical Hodgkin lymphoma. The V and J genes are TRBV28 and TRBJ1-2; D possibly corresponds to TRBD1 (6 bases). Sequencing was performed on peripheral blood mononuclear cells (PBMCs), taken before the fourth cycle of nivolumab. CDR3 residues: CASSFLRGDYGYTF. The CDR3 DNA follows: TGTGCCAGCAGTTTTTTAAGGGGGGACTATGGCTACACCTTC.